The TCR beta chain under discussion was sequenced for a study of OX40 agonist ivuxolimab in advanced cancers. Method: immunoSEQ multiplex PCR; TCRdb's copy keeps in-frame clones and lacks some. Among under 100,000 clones listed, more than 80% were seen once. The CDR3 totals 13 residues. Looked up from germline, CDR1 is KGHSH and CDR2 is LQKENI. V was pared by 1 base and J by 8 bases, with 11 bases between. This clonotype was obtained from an adult with an advanced solid tumor such as melanoma, head and neck, liver or kidney cancer. The sequencing used CD4+ or CD8+ T cells sorted from blood, collected in a trial of the OX40 agonist ivuxolimab. This rearrangement joins TRBV18 to TRBJ1-2, with a tentative D call TRBD1 (5 bases). The CDR3 sequence is CASSPRQREGYTF. The CDR3 region has the DNA TGTGCCAGCTCACCACGACAGAGAGAGGGCTACACCTTC.